The source of this T cell receptor beta chain is a study of cytomegalovirus exposure and HLA in healthy donors. Study-level results: A later analysis linked fewer than 20,000 TCR beta sequences to HLA alleles at 0.05 false discovery rate.

Germline CDR1 is MNHEY and CDR2 is SVGAGI. Losses at the gene ends were 4 bases for V and 6 bases for J; bases not matched to a gene: 7. The CDR3 has 14 residues. The PCR used 60 Vbeta and 13 Jbeta primers. Repertoires were generated with immunoSEQ multiplex PCR, while TCRdb's copy carries only in-frame clones and drops some. The sample holds approximately 110,000 clones; 50% to 70% are singletons and the top ten take approximately 3.9%. Comment on this clone: Its antigen is unidentified.

Each donor was nominally healthy when sampled (though unrecorded immune exposures were likely). The material sequenced was PBMCs. The TCR comes from a man younger than 45 in good health and CMV-seropositive. The V and J genes are TRBV6-5 and TRBJ1-2; 8 bases are shared with TRBD1. The CDR3 region has the DNA TGTGCCAGCAGTTTCTTACAGGGGGTGAATGGCTACACCTTC. Protein: CASSFLQGVNGYTF.